Below are 14 T cell receptor beta chains sequenced from a single sample in a study of identifying expanded T cells in peripheral blood. The repertoire was sequenced with immunoSEQ multiplex PCR; TCRdb's copy has only in-frame clones and lacks some. In the table there are under 110,000 clones, around 90% of which are singletons. Sequencing input: blood. The receptors originated from a person aged 18 to 70 in good health.

The J gene is TRBJ2-1, the V gene TRBV5-1, with D possibly TRBD2 on 7 matching bases. CDR1 is SGHRS and CDR2 is YFSETQ in the germline V gene. V was pared by 1 base and J by 3 bases, with 17 bases between. This CDR3 contains 17 residues. The CDR3 DNA reads TGCGCCAGCAGCTTGCGAATCGGGGGGCTACGCTACAATGAGCAGTTCTTC. Amino acids: CASSLRIGGLRYNEQFF.

This chain links TRBV19 with TRBJ2-7; 11 bases are a match to TRBD2. After removal of 7 bases from V and 2 bases from J, the junction contained 4 bases not matched to a gene. There are 14 residues in the CDR3. Germline CDR1 is LNHDA and CDR2 is SQIVND (reference sequence). The CDR3 coding sequence is TGTGCCAGTACCACTAGCGGGAGAGCCTACGAGCAGTACTTC. It yields the protein CASTTSGRAYEQYF.

The rearrangement links TRBV5-4 to TRBJ2-3; 12 bases match TRBD1. V lost 4 bases to trimming and J lost 1 base; unmatched junction nucleotides: 7. This CDR3 spans 17 amino acids. Germline V gene data show CDR1 as SGHNT and CDR2 as YYREEE (reference sequence). CDR3 bases: TGTGCCAGCAGCGGGGACAGGGGGCTACGTGGCACAGATACGCAGTATTTT. Translated, it gives CASSGDRGLRGTDTQYF.

This chain joins TRBV10-3 and TRBJ1-2; D gene ambiguous. CDR1 and CDR2 from the germline V gene are ENHRY and SYGVKD. V was shortened by 8 bases and J by 4 bases, with 8 bases between the two germline ends. CDR3 length equals 11 residues. The DNA of the CDR3 is TGTGCCATCGAAGGGATCTATGGCTACACCTTC. Residues: CAIEGIYGYTF.

The rearrangement links TRBV28 to TRBJ1-4; D not certain. The CDR3 loop spans 15 amino acids. V was trimmed by 6 bases and J by 5 bases, leaving 16 bases between them. Germline-derived CDR1 and CDR2 are MDHEN and SYDVKM. CDR3 bases: TGTGCCAGCAGCCCCAGTGGACTAGAAAATGAAAAACTGTTTTTT. It yields the protein CASSPSGLENEKLFF.

The rearrangement joins TRBV2 to TRBJ1-2, with D tentatively TRBD1 (6 bases). CDR3 length: 14 residues. Germline V gene data show CDR1 as SNHLY and CDR2 as FYNNEI. V was cut by 6 bases and J by 5 bases, with 16 bases left in between. The DNA for the CDR3 is TGTGCCAGCAGGCCCGAAGGGGGTAGTTATGGCTACACCTTC. Amino acid sequence: CASRPEGGSYGYTF.

The V and J genes are TRBV13 and TRBJ2-3; D tentatively reads TRBD1 or TRBD2 (5 bases each). V was trimmed by 6 bases and J by 2 bases, leaving 15 bases between them. This CDR3 has 15 residues. Germline values: CDR1 PRHDT, CDR2 FYEKMQ (reference sequence). For the CDR3, the DNA is TGTGCCAGCAGTCTCGCCCGGGACGCCACAGATACGCAGTATTTT. Amino acids: CASSLARDATDTQYF.

This rearrangement joins TRBV27 to TRBJ1-1; D is perhaps TRBD1 (6 bases). This CDR3 comprises 14 residues. V was shortened by 3 bases and J by 11 bases, with 19 bases between the two germline ends. Germline-derived CDR1 and CDR2 are MNHEY and SMNVEV (reference sequence). The CDR3 reads CASSLEGLGQRAFF. The CDR3 DNA reads as TGTGCCAGCAGTTTGGAGGGCCTAGGACAGCGGGCTTTCTTT.

The CDR3 here is CATSIPGAYEQYF. Written as DNA, the CDR3 is TGTGCCACCAGCATCCCGGGCGCCTACGAGCAGTACTTC. The J gene is TRBJ2-7, the V gene TRBV15; no definite D call. Trimming pared 4 bases from V and 2 bases from J, leaving 9 bases between. Germline loops: CDR1 LNHNV, CDR2 YYDKDF (reference sequence). There are 13 residues in the CDR3.

This clone was recorded once. The chain carries TRBV4-3 and TRBJ2-1; 13 bases agree with TRBD2. The J segment lost 6 bases and the V segment lost 3 bases, leaving 5 bases of the junction unmatched. The CDR3 is 16 residues long. CDR1 and CDR2 from the germline V gene are LGHNA and YSLEER. The DNA for the CDR3 is TGCGCCAGCAGCCAGGATGGACTAGCGGGGGCCAATGAGCAGTTCTTC. It specifies CASSQDGLAGANEQFF.

The chain employs TRBV7-9 and TRBJ2-3; 7 positions agree with TRBD2. CDR3 size: 15 residues. From germline, CDR1 is SEHNR and CDR2 FQNEAQ (reference sequence). The V segment lost 7 bases and the J segment 4 bases; nucleotides outside the gene matches: 11. The CDR3 here is CASIHPGLNSDTQYF. In nucleotides, the CDR3 is TGTGCCAGCATACATCCGGGACTAAATTCAGATACGCAGTATTTT.

V usage is TRBV5-1 and J usage is TRBJ2-7, with 8 bases aligning to TRBD1. This CDR3 is 14 amino acids long. Germline V CDR1 and CDR2: SGHRS, YFSETQ. V lost 1 base, J lost 3 bases, and 3 bases stayed unmatched. The CDR3 spells CASSLWTGSYEQYF. CDR3 bases: TGCGCCAGCAGCTTGTGGACAGGGAGCTACGAGCAGTACTTC. The whole variable domain, remainder taken from reference TRBV5-1 and TRBJ2-7, is KAGVTQTPRYLIKTRGQQVTLSCSPISGHRSVSWYQQTPGQGLQFLFEYFSETQRNKGNFPGRFSGRQFSNSRSEMNVSTLELGDSALYLCASSLWTGSYEQYFGPGTRLTVT.

This clone was picked up one time. The chain has TRBV4-3 and TRBJ1-2, with 7 bases identical to TRBD1. The junction had 13 bases not matched to a gene; V was cut back by 1 base and J by 2 bases. The CDR3 sequence is 18 residues long. Germline V gene data show CDR1 as LGHNA and CDR2 as YSLEER. The CDR3 region is CASSQGGPNRGLNYGYTF. For the CDR3, the DNA is TGCGCCAGCAGCCAAGGGGGACCGAACAGGGGCCTGAACTATGGCTACACCTTC.

This chain uses TRBV19 with TRBJ1-2, with a weak D call TRBD1 (5 bases). CDR3 length equals 14 residues. Germline V gene lookup returns CDR1 LNHDA and CDR2 SQIVND (reference sequence). Trimming cost V 5 bases and J 5 bases, with 15 bases left between them. The CDR3 is CASSLPTEGYGYTF. CDR3 DNA: TGTGCCAGTAGTCTGCCGACAGAGGGATATGGCTACACCTTC.